The 10 T cell receptor beta chains reported below all come from one sample, sequenced in a study of blood T cell repertoires in COVID-19. Assay used: immunoSEQ multiplex PCR; TCRdb lists only in-frame clones, some missing. This table has 300,000 to 400,000 clones, over 75% appearing once. The sample taken for sequencing was peripheral blood. The receptors were gathered from an older woman with COVID-19, enrolled during active disease.

This chain joins TRBV21-1 and TRBJ1-1; the table's D call of TRBD1 was not tested on the DNA. TRBV21-1 corresponds to a pseudogene. The CDR3 contains 15 residues. The CDR3 DNA follows: TGTGCCAGCAGCATCCGAGAGACAGGGAACACTGAAGCTTTCTTT. Amino acids: CASSIRETGNTEAFF.

The table lists this clone with a few counts. Written as DNA, the CDR3 is TGTGCCAGTAGTATAGCAAGACATTATAGCAATCAGCCCCAGCATTTT. Residues: CASSIARHYSNQPQHF. The chain is built from TRBV19 and TRBJ1-5; no firm D call. The V gene lost 1 base and the J gene lost 0 bases, with 10 bases spanning the gap. Per the germline V gene, CDR1 is LNHDA and CDR2 is SQIVND (reference sequence). The CDR3 is 16 residues long.

V usage is TRBV7-2 and J usage is TRBJ2-3, with 9 bases that match TRBD2. After removal of 3 bases from V and 0 bases from J, the junction contained 13 bases not matched to a gene. Germline V gene sequence: CDR1 SGHTA, CDR2 FQGNSA. The CDR3 has 19 amino acids. This CDR3 reads CASSFNKFSGGDSTDTQYF. CDR3 DNA: TGTGCCAGCAGCTTCAACAAGTTTAGCGGGGGAGACAGCACAGATACGCAGTATTTT.

This chain joins TRBV4-1 and TRBJ1-3, with 7 bases that match TRBD1. The CDR3 contains 18 residues. Germline loops: CDR1 MGHRA, CDR2 YSYEKL. J was trimmed by 4 bases and V by 4 bases; bases with no gene match: 16. This chain's CDR3 is CASSRSGQDVVGGNTIYF. The CDR3 nucleotides are TGCGCCAGCAGCCGCTCCGGACAGGACGTGGTGGGAGGAAACACCATATATTTT.

As to this clone: Other DNA sequences in this sample translate to the same CDR3. CDR3 residues: CASSVGAASGNTIYF. In nucleotides, the CDR3 is TGTGCCAGCAGCGTAGGTGCGGCCTCGGGGAACACCATATATTTT. The chain carries TRBV9 and TRBJ1-3; D ambiguous. The CDR3 covers 15 residues. The V gene lost 0 bases and the J gene lost 7 bases, with 14 bases spanning the gap. Germline assignment: CDR1 SGDLS and CDR2 YYNGEE.

The V gene is TRBV27, the J gene TRBJ1-5, with 8 bases aligning to TRBD1. This CDR3 is built from 15 residues. Losses at the gene ends were 5 bases for V and 7 bases for J; bases not matched to a gene: 10. Germline V CDR1 and CDR2: MNHEY, SMNVEV (reference sequence). For the CDR3, the DNA is TGTGCCAGCAGTCCCGGGACAGGATCTCACCAGCCCCAGCATTTT. Its translation: CASSPGTGSHQPQHF.

This chain uses TRBV7-2 with TRBJ1-4; D unresolved. CDR3 size: 14 residues. V was trimmed by 5 bases and J by 5 bases, leaving 12 bases between them. Germline CDR1 is SGHTA and CDR2 is FQGNSA. The CDR3 DNA sequence: TGTGCCAGCAGCCCCGGGAGGCCGAATGAAAAACTGTTTTTT. Protein sequence: CASSPGRPNEKLFF.

The rearrangement joins TRBV28 to TRBJ1-3; no clear D. CDR1 and CDR2 from the germline V gene are MDHEN and SYDVKM. Trimming shortened V by 2 bases and J by 4 bases, and 12 bases separated the two germline ends. The CDR3 is 15 amino acids. The CDR3 here is CASSLGGLGGNTIYF. CDR3 DNA sequence: TGTGCCAGCAGTTTAGGAGGGCTTGGGGGAAACACCATATATTTT. Filled out from reference TRBV28 and TRBJ1-3, the complete variable domain reads DVKVTQSSRYLVKRTGEKVFLECVQDMDHENMFWYRQDPGLGLRLIYFSYDVKMKEKGDIPEGYSVSREKKERFSLILESASTNQTSMYLCASSLGGLGGNTIYFGEGSWLTVV.

This chain links TRBV3-1 (or the pseudogene TRBV3-2) with TRBJ2-2; the match to TRBD2 covers 7 bases. CDR1 and CDR2 from the germline V gene are LGHDT and YNNKEL (reference sequence). V lost 0 bases to trimming and J lost 0 bases; unmatched junction nucleotides: 7. The CDR3 has 18 amino acids. In nucleotides, the CDR3 is TGTGCCAGCAGCCAAGATTGGGGGGGGAGAGCGAACACCGGGGAGCTGTTTTTT. Protein: CASSQDWGGRANTGELFF.

The J gene is TRBJ1-6, the V gene TRBV2; 8 bases are a match to TRBD1. The CDR3 spans 15 residues. CDR1 and CDR2 (germline): SNHLY, FYNNEI. The trim removed 4 bases at V and 3 bases at J, leaving 2 bases unmatched. The CDR3: CASSVQGGYNSPLHF. CDR3 in DNA: TGTGCCAGCAGTGTACAGGGGGGCTATAATTCACCCCTCCACTTT. Drawing the rest from reference TRBV2 and TRBJ1-6, the complete variable domain is EPEVTQTPSHQVTQMGQEVILRCVPISNHLYFYWYRQILGQKVEFLVSFYNNEISEKSEIFDDQFSVERPDGSNFTLKIRSTKLEDSAMYFCASSVQGGYNSPLHFGNGTRLTVT.